The 5 T cell receptor beta chains reported below all come from one sample, sequenced in a study of T cells in Graves' hyperthyroidism and ophthalmopathy. Regions amplified from RNA transcripts were the TCR beta CDR3 regions. Primed by the HTBI set, a first-round RT-PCR was run on the TCR CDR3. TCRdb ran MiXCR on the multiplex PCR reads and lists one entry per CDR3 protein. The table shows 210,000 or so distinct CDR3 sequences, with roughly a sixth occurring only once. Material for sequencing was blood. The receptors stem from a man aged 45-60 years with Graves' hyperthyroidism.

This clonotype was seen a few times. In DNA form, the CDR3 reads TGTGCCAGTAGTGGCACTAGGGGCCACGAGCAGTACTTC. This translates into CASSGTRGHEQYF. This chain connects TRBV19 to TRBJ2-7; D is possibly TRBD1 or TRBD2 (5 bases each). The CDR3 extends over 13 amino acids. CDR1 and CDR2 from the germline V gene are LNHDA and SQIVND (reference sequence). V shed 5 bases and J shed 5 bases, with 13 bases lying between them.

This clonotype was observed at least ten times. The DNA of the CDR3 is TGTGCCAGCAGTTTCTGGGGACAGTTCGGTACGCAGTATTTT. Its protein product is CASSFWGQFGTQYF. The V gene is TRBV12-3 or TRBV12-4, the J gene TRBJ2-3; 7 nucleotides match TRBD1. The CDR3 is made up of 14 amino acids. Trimming removed 3 bases from V and 8 bases from J; junction bases left unmatched: 8.

This clonotype was seen a handful of times. CDR3 sequence reads: CASSPWDGTNEKLFF. CDR3 DNA sequence: TGTGCCAGCAGCCCTTGGGACGGAACTAATGAAAAACTGTTTTTT. The genes are TRBV5-8 and TRBJ1-4, with a possible D match to TRBD1 (5 bases). The CDR3 has 15 residues. Trimming removed 4 bases at V and 1 base at J, with 11 bases between. The germline V gene has CDR1 SGHTS and CDR2 YDEGEE.

There are many counts of this clonotype. The V gene is TRBV6-1, the J gene TRBJ1-1; D is unresolved. V was clipped by 7 bases and J by 4 bases, with 7 bases between them. Germline lookup yields CDR1 MNHNS and CDR2 SASEGT. The CDR3 runs 11 residues. The CDR3, as DNA: TGTGCCAGCATTATCGGCACTGAAGCTTTCTTT. Translation gives CASIIGTEAFF.

This clonotype was counted ten times or more. The chain recombines TRBV24-1 with TRBJ2-2; D perhaps matches TRBD2 (7 bases). CDR1 and CDR2 from the germline V gene are KGHDR and SFDVKD. The CDR3 has 16 amino acids. The V end lost 7 bases, the J end lost 0 bases, and 14 bases lay between the germline ends. The CDR3 reads CATRGGAGTNTGELFF. The DNA of the CDR3 is TGTGCCACCAGGGGGGGGGCAGGGACGAACACCGGGGAGCTGTTTTTT.